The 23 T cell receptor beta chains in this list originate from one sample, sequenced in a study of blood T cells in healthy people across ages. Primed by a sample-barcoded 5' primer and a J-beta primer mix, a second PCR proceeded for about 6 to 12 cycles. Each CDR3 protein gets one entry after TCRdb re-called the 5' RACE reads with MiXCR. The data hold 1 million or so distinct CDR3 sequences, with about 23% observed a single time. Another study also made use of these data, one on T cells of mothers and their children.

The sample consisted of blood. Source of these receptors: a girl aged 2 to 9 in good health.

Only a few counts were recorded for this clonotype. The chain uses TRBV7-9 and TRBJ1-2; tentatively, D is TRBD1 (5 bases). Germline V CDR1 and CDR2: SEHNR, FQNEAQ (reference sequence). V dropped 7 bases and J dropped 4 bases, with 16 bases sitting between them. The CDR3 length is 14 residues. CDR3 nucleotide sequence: TGTGCCAGCACTTTCTCCGGGACGGTCTATGGCTACACCTTC. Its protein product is CASTFSGTVYGYTF.

DNA for the CDR3: TGTGCCAGCAGCCCCCAGACAGGGTCAACTAATGAAAAACTGTTTTTT. Amino acid sequence: CASSPQTGSTNEKLFF. The rearrangement joins TRBV7-6 to TRBJ1-4; 7 bases align to TRBD1. J was trimmed by 0 bases and V by 5 bases; bases with no gene match: 6. The germline gives CDR1 SGHVS, CDR2 FNYEAQ. This CDR3 contains 16 residues.

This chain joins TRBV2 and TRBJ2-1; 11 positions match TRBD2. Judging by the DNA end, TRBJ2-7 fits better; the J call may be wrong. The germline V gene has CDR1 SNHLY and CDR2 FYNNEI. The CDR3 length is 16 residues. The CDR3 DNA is TGTGCCAGCAGTGCCTTTACTAGCGGGGGTATCTACGAGCAGTACTTC. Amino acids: CASSAFTSGGIYEQYF.

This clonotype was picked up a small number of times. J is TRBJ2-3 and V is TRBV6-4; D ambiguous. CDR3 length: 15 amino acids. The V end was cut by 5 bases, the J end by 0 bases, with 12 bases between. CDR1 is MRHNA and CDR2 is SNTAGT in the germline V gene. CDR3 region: CASSHYPGSTDTQYF. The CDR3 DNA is TGTGCCAGCAGTCATTACCCCGGGAGCACAGATACGCAGTATTTT.

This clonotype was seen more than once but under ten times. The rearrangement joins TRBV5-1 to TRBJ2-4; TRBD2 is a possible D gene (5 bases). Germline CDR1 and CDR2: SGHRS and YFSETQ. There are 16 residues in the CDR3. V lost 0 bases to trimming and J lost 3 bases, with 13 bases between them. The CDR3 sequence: CASSLGAGPHKNIQYF. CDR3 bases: TGCGCCAGCAGCTTGGGGGCGGGCCCCCACAAAAACATTCAGTACTTC.

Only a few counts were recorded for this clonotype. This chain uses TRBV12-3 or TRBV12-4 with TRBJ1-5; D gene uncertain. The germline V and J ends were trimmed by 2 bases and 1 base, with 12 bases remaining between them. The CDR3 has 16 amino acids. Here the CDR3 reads CASSLSALVSNQPQHF. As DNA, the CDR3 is TGTGCCAGCAGTTTATCTGCTCTAGTAAGCAATCAGCCCCAGCATTTT.

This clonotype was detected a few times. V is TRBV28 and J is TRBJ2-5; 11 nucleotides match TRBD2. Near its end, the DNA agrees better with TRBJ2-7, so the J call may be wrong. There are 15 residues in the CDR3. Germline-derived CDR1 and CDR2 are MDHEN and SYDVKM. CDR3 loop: CASTSGGLGFYEQYF. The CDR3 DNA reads TGTGCCAGCACTAGCGGGGGGCTGGGGTTTTACGAGCAGTACTTC.

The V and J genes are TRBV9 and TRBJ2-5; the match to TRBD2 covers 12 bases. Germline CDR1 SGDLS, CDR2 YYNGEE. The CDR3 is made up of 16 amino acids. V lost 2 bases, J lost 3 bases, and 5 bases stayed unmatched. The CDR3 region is CASSVASGGAKETQYF. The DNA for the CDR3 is TGTGCCAGCAGCGTGGCTAGCGGGGGGGCAAAAGAGACCCAGTACTTC.

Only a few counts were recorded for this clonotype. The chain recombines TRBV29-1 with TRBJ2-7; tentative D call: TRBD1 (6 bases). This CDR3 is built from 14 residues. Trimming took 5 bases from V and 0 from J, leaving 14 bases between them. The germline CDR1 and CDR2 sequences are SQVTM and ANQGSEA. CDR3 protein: CSVQRGLVSYEQYF. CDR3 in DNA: TGCAGCGTTCAGAGGGGGTTAGTCTCCTACGAGCAGTACTTC.

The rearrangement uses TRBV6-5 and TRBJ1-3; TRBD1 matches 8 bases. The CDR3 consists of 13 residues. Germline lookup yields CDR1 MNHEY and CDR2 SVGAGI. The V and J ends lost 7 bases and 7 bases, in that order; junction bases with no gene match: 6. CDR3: CASTDRAGNTIYF. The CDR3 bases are TGTGCCAGCACGGACAGGGCGGGGAACACCATATATTTT.

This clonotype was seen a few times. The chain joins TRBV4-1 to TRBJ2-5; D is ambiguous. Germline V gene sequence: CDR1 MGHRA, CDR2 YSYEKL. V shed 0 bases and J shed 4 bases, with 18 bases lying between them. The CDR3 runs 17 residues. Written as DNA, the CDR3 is TGCGCCAGCAGCCAAGATTGGATCCCACAAGGCACAGAGACCCAGTACTTC. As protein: CASSQDWIPQGTETQYF.

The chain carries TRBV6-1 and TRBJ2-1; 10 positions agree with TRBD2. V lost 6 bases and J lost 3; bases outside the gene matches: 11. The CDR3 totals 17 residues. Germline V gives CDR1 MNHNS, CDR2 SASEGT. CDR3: CASREGPLAGNYNEQFF. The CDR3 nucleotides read TGTGCCAGCAGGGAGGGGCCACTAGCGGGGAACTACAATGAGCAGTTCTTC.

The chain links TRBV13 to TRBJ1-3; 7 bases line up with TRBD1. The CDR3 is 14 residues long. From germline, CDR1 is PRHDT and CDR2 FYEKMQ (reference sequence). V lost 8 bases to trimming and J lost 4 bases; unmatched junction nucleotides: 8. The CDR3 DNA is TGTGCCAGCGGGAAACAGGGGCCCGGAAACACCATATATTTT. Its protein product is CASGKQGPGNTIYF.

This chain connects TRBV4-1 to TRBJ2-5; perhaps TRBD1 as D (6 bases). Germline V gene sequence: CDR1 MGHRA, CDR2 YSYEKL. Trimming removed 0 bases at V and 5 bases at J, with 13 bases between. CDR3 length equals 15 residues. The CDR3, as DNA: TGCGCCAGCAGCCAAGAAGGGACAAACAGGGAGACCCAGTACTTC. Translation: CASSQEGTNRETQYF.

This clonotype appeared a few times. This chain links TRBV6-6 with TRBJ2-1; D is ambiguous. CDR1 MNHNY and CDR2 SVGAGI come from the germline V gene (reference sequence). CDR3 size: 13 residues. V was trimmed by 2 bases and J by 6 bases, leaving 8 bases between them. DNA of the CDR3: TGTGCCAGCAGTTACGGAACCACCAATGAGCAGTTCTTC. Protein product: CASSYGTTNEQFF.

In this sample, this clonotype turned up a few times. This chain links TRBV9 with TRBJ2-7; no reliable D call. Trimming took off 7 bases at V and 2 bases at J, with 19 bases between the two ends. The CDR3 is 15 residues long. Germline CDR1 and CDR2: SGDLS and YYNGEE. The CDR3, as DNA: TGTGCCAGCGGTGCGACGGACGCTTGGCCCTACGAGCAGTACTTC. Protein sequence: CASGATDAWPYEQYF.

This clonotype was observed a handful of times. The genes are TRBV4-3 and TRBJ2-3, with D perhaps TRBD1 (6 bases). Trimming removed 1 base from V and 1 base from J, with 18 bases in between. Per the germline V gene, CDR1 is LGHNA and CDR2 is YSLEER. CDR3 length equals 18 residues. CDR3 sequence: CASSQGPADPGGTDTQYF. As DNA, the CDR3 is TGCGCCAGCAGCCAAGGACCTGCGGACCCAGGGGGCACAGATACGCAGTATTTT.

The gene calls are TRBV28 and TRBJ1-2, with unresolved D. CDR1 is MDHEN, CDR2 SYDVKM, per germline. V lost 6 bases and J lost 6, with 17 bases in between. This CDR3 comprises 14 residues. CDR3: CASSILGWHDGYTF. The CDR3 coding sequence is TGTGCCAGCAGCATCCTAGGGTGGCACGATGGCTACACCTTC.

The CDR3 loop reads CASKTGGDTEAFF. CDR3 bases: TGTGCCAGCAAAACAGGGGGGGATACTGAAGCTTTCTTT. The V gene is TRBV6-5, the J gene TRBJ1-1, with TRBD1 matching over 8 bases. Germline CDR1 reads MNHEY; CDR2 reads SVGAGI. The J segment lost 5 bases and the V segment lost 7 bases, leaving 6 bases of the junction unmatched. This CDR3 contains 13 residues.

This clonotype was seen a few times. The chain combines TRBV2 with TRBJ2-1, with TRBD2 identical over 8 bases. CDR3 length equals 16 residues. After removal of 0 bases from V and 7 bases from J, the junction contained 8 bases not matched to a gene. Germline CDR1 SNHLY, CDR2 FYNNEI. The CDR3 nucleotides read TGTGCCAGCAGTGAAGCGATCACTAGCGGAAAAAATGAGCAGTTCTTC. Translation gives CASSEAITSGKNEQFF.

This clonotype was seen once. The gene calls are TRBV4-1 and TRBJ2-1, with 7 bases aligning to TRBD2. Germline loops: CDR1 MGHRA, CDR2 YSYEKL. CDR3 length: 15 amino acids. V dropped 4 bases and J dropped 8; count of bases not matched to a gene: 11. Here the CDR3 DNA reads TGCGCCAGCAGCCCCTGGACTAGAGGCCCTGATGAGCAGTTCTTC. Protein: CASSPWTRGPDEQFF.

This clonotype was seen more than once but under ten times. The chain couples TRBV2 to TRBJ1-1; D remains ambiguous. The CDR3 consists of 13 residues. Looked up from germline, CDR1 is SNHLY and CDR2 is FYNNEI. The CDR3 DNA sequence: TGTGCTTTCCTAGGCAACATGAACACTGAAGCTTTCTTT. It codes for CAFLGNMNTEAFF.

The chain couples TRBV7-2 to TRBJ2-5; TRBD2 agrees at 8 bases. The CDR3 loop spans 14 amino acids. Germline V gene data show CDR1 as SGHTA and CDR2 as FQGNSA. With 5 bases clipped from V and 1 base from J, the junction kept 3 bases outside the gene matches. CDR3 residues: CASSRGGIQETQYF. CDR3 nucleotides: TGTGCCAGCAGCCGGGGGGGGATCCAAGAGACCCAGTACTTC.